The T cell receptor beta chain under discussion was sequenced for a study of blood T cell repertoires in COVID-19 (dated by TCRdb to the early 2020s). Looking at the study overall: The collaborator samples originated in the United States, Italy and Spain and spanned the acute and convalescent phases of COVID-19. The prospective study material was composed of cDNA or gDNA derived from T cells, B-cell-depleted T cells, or PBMCs. Subjects who had been exposed to COVID-19, were actively infected with it, or had recovered from it provided the deeply sampled blood TCRbeta repertoires that made up the dataset. Samples were obtained from the ongoing ImmuneRACE study (first 160 participants) and from roughly 1,300 subjects provided by 6 global collaborators. Where available, HLA class I and class II types were obtained from metadata supplied by the sample provider rather than from assay-based typing. A de-identified subject ID, COVID-19 status, age in years and sex were almost always included in the sample metadata. A freely available public database, intended as a resource for researchers studying the immune response to SARS-CoV-2, is where the repertoires were released. What the research found in general, with its limitations: How much clinical and demographic metadata was included differed by source and by participant, and the metadata was provided uncurated.

The immunoSEQ Assay, a bias-controlled multiplex PCR, was used to amplify TCRbeta CDR3 regions from genomic DNA. Under the source paper's analysis protocol: Within the assay, amplification of reference gene primers was used to estimate how many nucleated cells each sample contained. To quantify the absolute abundance of each unique TCRbeta CDR3 rearrangement, sequence reads were collapsed and filtered. For each sample, productive Simpson clonality was calculated as the square root of Simpson's diversity index over productive rearrangements. TCRdb limited this immuneACCESS table to in-frame rearrangements with V and J called. A share of clones is missing; checked studies link under half to unresolved V genes, and the rest is unexplained. Clone size and V and J calls were adopted from that table, with D and trimming inferred from the DNA. In this sample the table shows about 220,000 clones, roughly 80% of which occur a single time. The top ten clones comprise 4% to 5.5% of the sample.

Collaborating institutions collected whole blood in K2EDTA tubes following their own protocols. For TCRbeta analysis, collaborators shipped samples in one of three forms: frozen whole blood, isolated PBMCs, or DNA extracted from either of those sample types. CDR1 and CDR2 were assigned from the germline V gene as KGHDR and SFDVKD. Unmatched junction bases come to 7, with V trimmed by 9 bases and J by 1 base. The CDR3 starts with the cysteine, ends with the phenylalanine, and has 15 residues. Only the CDR3 part of the read is kept: 45 bases, read in frame from the first base. With regard to this clone: Its antigen is currently not known. No qualities accompany the bases; no much larger clone lies one base away.

The source is a human donor in a cohort sampled during active COVID-19. The chain is encoded by TRBV24-1 joined to TRBJ1-1; the central 10 bases match TRBD1. The sequencing input was peripheral blood. The DNA sequence is given as TGTGCCACCCGGCGGACAGGGGGGCCGAACACTGAAGCTTTCTTT. Translated, this gives CATRRTGGPNTEAFF.